This T cell receptor beta chain was recovered during a study of shared clonotypes between healthy human individuals. About the research overall: Plates per donor: three CD4 naive, three CD4 memory, two CD8 naive, one CD8 memory.

Clones were sequenced by immunoSEQ multiplex PCR, and TCRdb holds only the in-frame ones, with some missing. The sample includes some 1.4 million clones, approximately 97% seen only once; the top ten take approximately 1%. The germline gives CDR1 LNHDA, CDR2 SQIVND (reference sequence). V was shortened by 8 bases and J by 5 bases, with 12 bases between the two germline ends. CDR3 length: 12 amino acids. Caucasian adults residing in Nashville, Tennessee made up all the donors. This clonotype originated in a man aged 30 to 39 in good health. Input material: naive CD4+ T cells sorted from blood. The subset: CD45RA+ positively selected. This chain connects TRBV19 to TRBJ2-5; D gene ambiguous. The CDR3 loop reads CASCVLGETQYF. In DNA form, the CDR3 reads TGTGCCAGTTGCGTCTTAGGGGAGACCCAGTACTTC.